This T cell receptor (beta chain) was recorded in a study of cytomegalovirus exposure and HLA in healthy donors. The overall study: Sequencing of around 200 million T cells in an earlier analysis found under 120 million unique TCR beta sequences.

Vbeta (60) and Jbeta (13) primers were used in the PCR. Using immunoSEQ multiplex PCR, the repertoire was profiled, and TCRdb retains in-frame clones only, with some absent. The sample lists under 200,000 clones, about 81% occurring once. General study findings and limits: There were 164 TCR beta chains listed as cytomegalovirus-associated. Under in vitro conditions, a few CMV-associated chains were confirmed as specific for CMV antigens.

Of note for this clone: Its antigen remains unknown.

The CDR3 loop spans 11 amino acids. Germline V gene sequence: CDR1 MNHEY, CDR2 SMNVEV (reference sequence). Unmatched junction bases numbered 2, after V lost 3 bases and J lost 12 bases. The chain joins TRBV27 to TRBJ2-7; 10 bases are shared with TRBD1. The receptor comes from a woman aged 18-35 years in good health and CMV-seronegative. The sample was PBMCs. This CDR3 is CASSFGTGVYF. CDR3 DNA sequence: TGTGCCAGCAGTTTTGGGACAGGGGTGTACTTC.